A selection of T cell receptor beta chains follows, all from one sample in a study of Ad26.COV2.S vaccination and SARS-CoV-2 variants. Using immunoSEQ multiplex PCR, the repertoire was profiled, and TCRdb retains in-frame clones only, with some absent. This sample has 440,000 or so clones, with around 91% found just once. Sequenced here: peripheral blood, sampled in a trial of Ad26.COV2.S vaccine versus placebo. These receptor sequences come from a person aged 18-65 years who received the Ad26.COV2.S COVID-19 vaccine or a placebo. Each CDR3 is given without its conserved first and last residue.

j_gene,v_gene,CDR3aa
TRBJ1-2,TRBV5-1,ASSLGGTNYGYT
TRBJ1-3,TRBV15,ATSLTARASGNTIY
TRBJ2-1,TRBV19,ASSPGQGSYNEQF
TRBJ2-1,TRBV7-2,ASSLSALAGPGNEQF
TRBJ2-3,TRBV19,ASSITSGSPTDTQY
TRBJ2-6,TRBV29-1,SVEDRKVTSGANVLT
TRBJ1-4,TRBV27,ASSLWGANEKLF
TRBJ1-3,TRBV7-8,ASSFGAGSSGNTIY
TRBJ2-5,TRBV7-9,ASSLDTGYQETQY
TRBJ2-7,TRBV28,ASRSLGLAGGEQY
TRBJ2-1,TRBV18,ASSRTGDNEQF
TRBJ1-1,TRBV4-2,ASSVGGGAYTEAF
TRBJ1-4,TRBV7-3,ASSLHNELP
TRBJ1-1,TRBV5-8,ASSLEWEVNTEAF
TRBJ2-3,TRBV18,ASSLRTGGITDTQY
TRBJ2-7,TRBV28,ASSLTYEQY
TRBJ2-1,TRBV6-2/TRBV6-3,ASSYVTSGFTSNEQF
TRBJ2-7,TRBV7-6,ASGAGGLYEQY
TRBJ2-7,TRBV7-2,ASSLGVGGIYEQY
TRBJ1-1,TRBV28,ASSLSGGSTEAF
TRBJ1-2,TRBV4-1,ASSRPTGDGYT
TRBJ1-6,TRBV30,AWSEGTGNSPLH
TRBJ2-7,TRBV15,ATSRDELQGGEQY
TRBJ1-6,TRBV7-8,ASSSRVDSPLH
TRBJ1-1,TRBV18,ASSPNSGAEAF
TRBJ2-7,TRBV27,ASSLTGGNYEQY
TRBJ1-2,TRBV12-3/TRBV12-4,ASNPDRYYGYT
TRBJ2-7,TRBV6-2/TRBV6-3,ASSYPGLAVQKY
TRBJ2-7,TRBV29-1,SVDRGGDEQY
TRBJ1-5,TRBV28,ASSLGPTGARNQPQH
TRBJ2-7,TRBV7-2,ASSPGQGGYEQY